These T cell receptor beta chains were read from a single sample in a study of blood T cells in healthy people across ages. A single record per CDR3 protein comes from TCRdb applying MiXCR to the 5' RACE reads. Of roughly 930,000 distinct CDR3 sequences in the sample, around 48% were seen once. Sample: blood. The receptors come from a man younger than 45 in good health. The conserved cysteine and the conserved F or W are not part of the CDR3 here.

v_call	j_call	cdr3_aa
TRBV6-1	TRBJ1-5	ASTGAGTYSNQPQH
TRBV5-1	TRBJ2-7	ASSLEGGRYEQY
TRBV12-3/TRBV12-4	TRBJ2-7	ASRPGGGSYEQY
TRBV5-1	TRBJ1-2	ASSSDGLTNYGYT
TRBV12-3/TRBV12-4	TRBJ2-4	VSSLGPYNEQY
TRBV4-3	TRBJ2-5	ASSTYKDQETQY
TRBV28	TRBJ2-7	ASSLKGGLAGSYEQY
TRBV28	TRBJ2-6	ASTRSGTSGANVLT
TRBV28	TRBJ2-7	ASILGGVGAYEQY
TRBV20-1	TRBJ2-7	SAREGSGGIYEQY
TRBV27	TRBJ2-1	ASSRLAGLSYNEQF
TRBV5-5	TRBJ2-4	ASSTNRGGEQY
TRBV7-2	TRBJ2-5	ASSLFAGEETQY
TRBV27	TRBJ2-1	ASSLKGERSNEQF
TRBV11-2	TRBJ1-2	ASSLPFRQGCT
TRBV4-3	TRBJ2-7	ASSQDSDRAPYEQY
TRBV20-1	TRBJ2-5	SASRDRGSLEQY
TRBV27	TRBJ2-1	ASTGFNEQF
TRBV7-9	TRBJ2-2	AGSTTSGGLNTGELF